The sequence of this TCR beta chain was determined in a study of shared clonotypes between healthy human individuals. V was clipped by 7 bases and J by 4 bases, with 31 bases between them. Germline V CDR1 and CDR2: MDHEN, SYDVKM. The CDR3 is 19 amino acids. Over several immunoSEQ plates, each subset's genomic DNA was distributed in even portions. Authors' processing steps: ImmunoSEQ sequences covered only the junction and lacked quality scores; filtering therefore differed. Sequenced by immunoSEQ multiplex PCR; TCRdb stores in-frame clones only, minus some. V, J and clone size are taken as reported in that table, and D and trimming were inferred from the DNA itself. The profile shows around 1.5 million clones, about 98% of them singletons. CD4+ cell separation produced CD45RA+ naive and CD45RA-negative memory subsets.

The receptor was derived from a man in his thirties or forties in good health. Material: naive CD4+ T cells sorted from blood. Noted subset: CD45RA+ positively selected. V is TRBV28 and J is TRBJ2-5; either TRBD1 or TRBD2 may fit D (5 bases each). CDR3 loop: CASKGSLGKRQRSGETQYF. The CDR3 nucleotides are TGTGCCAGCAAAGGGTCGTTGGGGAAAAGACAGCGCAGCGGAGAGACCCAGTACTTC.